Shown below are 18 T cell receptor beta chains from a single sample sequenced in a study of metastatic and nonmetastatic thyroid tumors. With MiXCR, TCRdb reprocessed the PCR reads. The table has 25,000 to 35,000 clones, about 17% seen once. Patients had received no treatment of any kind before thyroid surgery. The material sequenced was blood. The receptor source for this set is a female donor with papillary thyroid cancer or a benign thyroid nodule (not recorded which). Some clones in this sample may be carry-over from other donors' samples.

The chain joins TRBV19 to TRBJ2-7, with 7 bases lining up with TRBD1. Germline trimming cut 5 bases from V and 0 bases from J; bases unmatched to any gene: 4. This CDR3 is built from 14 residues. Per germline, CDR1 LNHDA and CDR2 SQIVND (reference sequence). The CDR3 nucleotides read TGTGCCAGTAGTGGGACAGCGAACTCCTACGAGCAGTACTTC. Its translation: CASSGTANSYEQYF.

Ten or more counts support this clone. The chain has TRBV12-5 and TRBJ2-3, with 13 bases matching TRBD2. Germline assignment: CDR1 LGHNT and CDR2 FRNRAP. The CDR3 runs to 19 residues. V gave up 0 bases and J gave up 4 bases; unmatched junction bases: 10. This CDR3 reads CASGLVPKQTSGGPDTQYF. The DNA for the CDR3 is TGTGCTAGTGGTTTGGTCCCAAAACAGACTAGCGGGGGGCCAGATACGCAGTATTTT.

This clone was observed at least ten times. The chain carries TRBV30 and TRBJ2-3, with TRBD1 as a possible D gene (6 bases). The CDR3 has 14 amino acids. V lost 2 bases, J lost 0 bases, and 9 bases lay in between. The V gene's germline CDR1 is GTSNPN and CDR2 SVGIG (reference sequence). The CDR3 nucleotides read TGTGCCTGGAGTTGGACAGCTAGCACAGATACGCAGTATTTT. It encodes CAWSWTASTDTQYF.

This clone has at least ten counts. The rearrangement uses TRBV7-2 and TRBJ2-7; D is unclear. The ends were cut back, 5 bases at V and 7 bases at J, with 21 bases in the middle. Germline V gives CDR1 SGHTA, CDR2 FQGNSA. The length of the CDR3 is 15 residues. The CDR3, as DNA: TGTGCCAGCAGCCTCCAACCGGGCTTATTAGAAGAGCAGTACTTC. This translates into CASSLQPGLLEEQYF.

Details on this clone: One end of the junction fails to match germline, which may point to a read error. The chain has TRBV2 and TRBJ1-1; D unresolved. CDR3 length equals 14 residues. CDR1 is SNHLY and CDR2 is FYNNEI in the germline V gene. CDR3 residues: CVSSEDGFYTEAFF. For the CDR3, the DNA is TGTGTCAGCAGCGAGGACGGTTTTTACACTGAAGCTTTCTTT.

This clone counts as medium-sized. The genes are TRBV6-1 and TRBJ2-7, with a tentative D call TRBD2 (5 bases). The CDR3 spans 14 residues. Germline V CDR1 and CDR2: MNHNS, SASEGT. The germline V and J ends were trimmed by 8 bases and 13 bases, with 27 bases remaining between them. CDR3 amino acids: CASGSVGDTEMSYF. The CDR3 DNA follows: TGTGCCAGCGGGAGTGTTGGAGATACCGAAATGAGCTACTTC.

In its sample, this clone was seen many times. V is TRBV5-1 and J is TRBJ1-4; D call uncertain. Germline V gene sequence: CDR1 SGHRS, CDR2 YFSETQ. The CDR3 is made up of 13 amino acids. V lost 5 bases to trimming and J lost 4 bases, with 9 bases between them. The CDR3 reads CASRIALNEKLFF. The CDR3 bases are TGCGCCAGCAGGATCGCGCTTAATGAAAAACTGTTTTTT.

This clone was seen at least ten times. J is TRBJ2-5 and V is TRBV24-1; D remains unclear. Trimming cost V 10 bases and J 2 bases, with 13 bases left between them. Looked up from germline, CDR1 is KGHDR and CDR2 is SFDVKD. The CDR3 runs 13 residues. CDR3 DNA: TGTGCCACAGGGAACGGCGGACAAGAGACCCAGTACTTC. This gives the protein CATGNGGQETQYF.

This clone was seen more than once but under ten times. This could be a read error, since a much larger clone is one nucleotide away. The V and J genes are TRBV6-1 and TRBJ1-2; perhaps TRBD1 as D (6 bases). V dropped 10 bases and J dropped 4 bases, with 19 bases sitting between them. The CDR3 is 14 residues long. Germline V gene sequence: CDR1 MNHNS, CDR2 SASEGT. CDR3 in amino acids: CAIKDRPYFYGYTF. CDR3 nucleotides: TGTGCCATTAAGGACAGACCGTACTTCTATGGCTACACCTTC.

This clone came up many times. The genes are TRBV5-1 and TRBJ1-2; no reliable D call. The CDR3 extends over 14 amino acids. Per the germline V gene, CDR1 is SGHRS and CDR2 is YFSETQ. V lost 0 bases to trimming and J lost 4 bases, with 10 bases between them. The CDR3 DNA reads TGCGCCAGCAGCTTGGATGGTGTATTCTATGGCTACACCTTC. Translating gives CASSLDGVFYGYTF. The full variable domain, with the rest looked up from reference TRBV5-1 and TRBJ1-2, is KAGVTQTPRYLIKTRGQQVTLSCSPISGHRSVSWYQQTPGQGLQFLFEYFSETQRNKGNFPGRFSGRQFSNSRSEMNVSTLELGDSALYLCASSLDGVFYGYTFGSGTRLTVV.

About this clone itself: One junction end does not reproduce the germline sequence, and a read error may be involved. V usage is TRBV27 and J usage is TRBJ2-7; 9 bases agree with TRBD2. This CDR3 has 15 residues. Germline V gene sequence: CDR1 MNHEY, CDR2 SMNVEV (reference sequence). The CDR3 sequence is CASSLRRGGNHEQHF. CDR3 nucleotide sequence: TGTGCCAGCAGTTTAAGGCGGGGGGGAAATCACGAGCAGCACTTC.

The J gene is TRBJ2-1, the V gene TRBV20-1; D gene ambiguous. In germline, CDR1 is DFQATT, CDR2 SNEGSKA (reference sequence). Trimming shortened V by 1 base and J by 4 bases, and 17 bases separated the two germline ends. CDR3 length: 16 amino acids. CDR3 nucleotides: TGCAGTGCTAGAGTTACCAACAATTGGGCGTACAATGAGCAGTTCTTC. Protein product: CSARVTNNWAYNEQFF.

The sample holds many counts of this clone. This chain links TRBV19 with TRBJ2-1, with 8 positions matching TRBD1. Per germline, CDR1 LNHDA and CDR2 SQIVND (reference sequence). V lost 4 bases, J lost 5 bases, and 10 bases stayed unmatched. CDR3 length: 16 residues. Written as DNA, the CDR3 is TGTGCCAGTAGTACCCTCAGGGGGCTCGGAAACAATGAGCAGTTCTTC. This encodes CASSTLRGLGNNEQFF.

This clone was observed many times. The chain couples TRBV9 to TRBJ2-1; a possible D gene is TRBD1 (6 bases). V was clipped by 4 bases and J by 1 base, with 9 bases between them. The CDR3 is made up of 14 amino acids. Per germline, CDR1 SGDLS and CDR2 YYNGEE. The CDR3 coding sequence is TGTGCCAGCAGCCTCGGACAGTCCTACAATGAGCAGTTCTTC. This sequence encodes CASSLGQSYNEQFF.

This clone showed up many times. The chain combines TRBV25-1 with TRBJ2-1; tentative D call: TRBD1 (5 bases). CDR1 and CDR2 (germline): MGHDK, SYGVNS. CDR3 length: 14 residues. Trimming took off 1 base at V and 7 bases at J, with 11 bases between the two ends. CDR3 bases: TGTGCCAGCAGTGAATTAGGGGTTGGGAATGAGCAGTTCTTC. It codes for CASSELGVGNEQFF.

This clone has at least ten counts. This chain uses TRBV4-1 with TRBJ2-3; 10 bases match TRBD2. The germline V gene has CDR1 MGHRA and CDR2 YSYEKL. Unmatched junction bases numbered 7, after V lost 4 bases and J lost 0 bases. This CDR3 region has 17 residues. CDR3 DNA sequence: TGCGCCAGCAGCCTAGGACTAGCGGAGACTAGCACAGATACGCAGTATTTT. Its protein is CASSLGLAETSTDTQYF.

Sample share makes this clone medium-sized. The CDR3 spells CASSLGIGDDEQFF. The CDR3 nucleotides read TGTGCCAGCAGTTTAGGGATCGGGGATGATGAGCAGTTCTTC. V gene TRBV12-3 or TRBV12-4 combines with J gene TRBJ2-1, with TRBD2 as a possible D gene (5 bases). Trimming removed 1 base at V and 8 bases at J, with 12 bases between. The CDR3 is made up of 14 amino acids.

The sample holds many counts of this clone. The chain combines TRBV20-1 with TRBJ2-2; the match to TRBD1 covers 8 bases. CDR1 is DFQATT, CDR2 SNEGSKA, per germline (reference sequence). CDR3 length equals 12 residues. The ends lost 7 bases at V and 8 bases at J; junction bases unmatched: 6. Here the CDR3 reads CSGSGGAGELFF. CDR3 nucleotide sequence: TGCAGTGGATCAGGGGGCGCGGGGGAGCTGTTTTTT.